This TCR beta chain originates from a study of T-cell reconstitution after alpha-beta-depleted transplantation in children. This clonotype was found a few times. Its antigen is as yet unknown. Study-wide points: Surviving recipient cells, namely T cells and thymic progenitors, were the source of high day-60 TCRbeta diversity in some patients. Two months or so post-transplant, alpha-beta T cells reportedly derived from several hundred expanded graft clones.

J gave up 5 bases and V 3 bases, and 5 bases lay outside the gene matches. From germline, CDR1 is SGHAT and CDR2 FQNNGV. The CDR3 is 16 amino acids. A TCRbeta library incorporating unique molecular identifiers was prepared. TCRdb re-called the PCR reads through MiXCR, storing one row per CDR3 protein. The table has approximately 300,000 distinct CDR3 sequences, around 10% seen once. The receptor was isolated from a boy younger than two with acute myeloid leukemia, due to receive a stem cell transplant. Source: PBMCs, taken before TCRalphabeta/CD19-depleted stem cell transplant. The rearrangement links TRBV11-2 to TRBJ1-6; TRBD1 matches at 9 bases. The DNA for the CDR3 is TGTGCCAGCAGCTTGGGGACAGGGTCCGATAATTCACCCCTCCACTTT. Translated: CASSLGTGSDNSPLHF.